This T cell receptor (beta chain) emerged from a study of blood T cell repertoires in COVID-19. Study context: Researchers got acute and convalescent COVID-19 samples from the United States, Italy and Spain. PBMCs, B-cell-depleted T cells, or T cells provided the cDNA or gDNA that made up the material.

V was trimmed by 6 bases and J by 4 bases, leaving 19 bases between them. Germline V gene sequence: CDR1 DFQATT, CDR2 SNEGSKA (reference sequence). The CDR3 spans 14 residues. Some clones are missing from TCRdb's copy, which holds only in-frame ones; the method was immunoSEQ multiplex PCR. The table lists 200,000 to 250,000 clones, around 85% of them singletons. The clonotype was recovered from a woman in her 70s with COVID-19, enrolled during active disease. Input material: peripheral blood. This chain uses TRBV20-1 with TRBJ2-7, with D tentatively TRBD2 (5 bases). This CDR3 reads CSASTDFGLYEQYF. The CDR3 coding sequence is TGCAGTGCCAGTACGGACTTCGGGCTTTACGAGCAGTACTTC.